This paragraph covers one T cell receptor (beta chain) sequence. Its target is unknown. Looked up from germline, CDR1 is ENHRY and CDR2 is SYGVKD. The CDR3 extends over 16 amino acids. Trimming pared 0 bases from V and 4 bases from J, leaving 12 bases between. Starting from approximately 0.45 ug of total RNA, TCR beta cDNA was produced with a primer in the constant region. Nested multiplex PCR, run for three rounds with slightly modified ARM-PCR, yielded TCR beta libraries. For roughly 10 cycles apiece, the opening two PCR rounds ran with TRBV1-TRBV30 forward primers and a C-beta reverse primer. MiXCR, applied by TCRdb to the multiplex PCR reads, yields one record per CDR3 protein. The sample has under 90,000 distinct CDR3 sequences, 65% to 80% seen once. This specimen comes from a study of tumor-infiltrating lymphocytes in primary liver carcinoma. Points from the study as a whole: Blood trailed tumors significantly in top-250-clone fraction (p = 0.039).

The roughly 17-31 mg bulk tissue piece was not sorted before simultaneous RNA and DNA extraction. Each tumor sample had over 90% viable tumor cells. This chain links TRBV10-3 with TRBJ2-2; D gene unclear. This TCR was sampled from a man between 35 and 55 years old with primary liver carcinoma and hepatitis B virus infection. Input material: liver tumor tissue from sampling region 1. Subset: tumor region T1, superior pole. The CDR3 region is CAISESPSWSTGELFF. The DNA of the CDR3 is TGTGCCATCAGTGAGTCACCTAGTTGGAGCACCGGGGAGCTGTTTTTT.